These 31 T cell receptor beta chains share one sample of origin, sequenced in a study of control samples from healthy donors and cancer patients. Generated by immunoSEQ multiplex PCR, the TCRdb table keeps only in-frame clones and is missing some. Of some 100,000 clones in the sample, 85% to 95% were seen once. The sample comprised blood. The source of these receptors is a young man in good health.

This rearrangement joins TRBV7-2 to TRBJ2-3; possible D gene TRBD2, 5 bases. The CDR3 extends over 18 amino acids. Germline CDR1 and CDR2: SGHTA and FQGNSA. The germline V and J ends were trimmed by 1 base and 1 base, with 18 bases remaining between them. CDR3 sequence: CASSLEGSEIRGTDTQYF. CDR3 bases: TGTGCCAGCAGCTTAGAAGGTAGCGAGATCCGTGGCACAGATACGCAGTATTTT.

This chain links TRBV13 with TRBJ2-1, with TRBD2 as a possible D gene (5 bases). The CDR3 length is 13 residues. V shed 4 bases and J shed 12 bases, with 16 bases lying between them. Per the germline V gene, CDR1 is PRHDT and CDR2 is FYEKMQ (reference sequence). The CDR3: CASSYPQRERQFF. In nucleotides, the CDR3 is TGTGCCAGCAGCTACCCCCAGAGGGAGAGGCAGTTCTTC.

This clone appeared a few times. The chain combines TRBV5-1 with TRBJ2-1; no reliable D call. This CDR3 comprises 14 residues. Germline V gives CDR1 SGHRS, CDR2 YFSETQ. V was shortened by 2 bases and J by 4 bases, with 10 bases between the two germline ends. CDR3 nucleotides: TGCGCCAGCAGCTTAACGGACCTGTACAATGAGCAGTTCTTC. As protein: CASSLTDLYNEQFF.

This chain uses TRBV4-1 with TRBJ2-2; 7 bases fit TRBD2. The CDR3 is 16 amino acids. Germline loops: CDR1 MGHRA, CDR2 YSYEKL. With 2 bases clipped from V and 4 bases from J, the junction kept 7 bases outside the gene matches. For the CDR3, the DNA is TGCGCCAGCAGCCAAACGGGGACGGGAGGCACCGGGGAGCTGTTTTTT. Amino acids: CASSQTGTGGTGELFF.

This clone was found once. J is TRBJ1-1 and V is TRBV28; the match to TRBD1 covers 10 bases. The CDR3 is 12 residues long. CDR1 and CDR2 (germline): MDHEN, SYDVKM. V dropped 7 bases and J dropped 11; count of bases not matched to a gene: 7. CDR3 in DNA: TGTGCCAGCAATAGTGGACAGGGGGGGGCTTTCTTT. Protein: CASNSGQGGAFF.

The V and J genes are TRBV3-1 (or the pseudogene TRBV3-2) and TRBJ1-4; the D is unclear. The CDR3 has 15 residues. V was cut by 2 bases and J by 8 bases, with 15 bases left in between. Germline assignment: CDR1 LGHDT and CDR2 YNNKEL (reference sequence). The CDR3 bases are TGTGCCAGCAGCCAACCGTCAAGGCCGGGGGAAAAACTGTTTTTT. It yields the protein CASSQPSRPGEKLFF.

The V and J genes are TRBV4-3 and TRBJ2-1; no reliable D call. The germline CDR1 and CDR2 sequences are LGHNA and YSLEER. The CDR3 spans 15 residues. The V end was cut by 3 bases, the J end by 0 bases, with 9 bases between. DNA of the CDR3: TGCGCCAGCAGCCAGTTTAGAGACTCCTACAATGAGCAGTTCTTC. Translation gives CASSQFRDSYNEQFF.

J is TRBJ1-2 and V is TRBV5-1; D is uncertain. The ends were cut back, 5 bases at V and 4 bases at J, with 18 bases in the middle. This CDR3 spans 15 amino acids. The germline V gene encodes CDR1 SGHRS and CDR2 YFSETQ. The CDR3 region is CASSNGRKRSYGYTF. CDR3 DNA sequence: TGCGCCAGCAGTAATGGGCGCAAACGGAGCTATGGCTACACCTTC.

The V and J genes are TRBV7-9 and TRBJ1-2; perhaps TRBD1 as D (5 bases). V was trimmed by 6 bases and J by 8 bases, leaving 13 bases between them. Germline-derived CDR1 and CDR2 are SEHNR and FQNEAQ (reference sequence). CDR3 length: 12 amino acids. CDR3 sequence reads: CASSQGAEGYTF. The CDR3 DNA reads as TGTGCCAGCAGTCAAGGGGCTGAAGGCTACACCTTC.

V gene TRBV30 combines with J gene TRBJ2-1; TRBD2 matches 7 bases. CDR3 length equals 16 residues. The junction had 6 bases not matched to a gene; V was cut back by 1 base and J by 0 bases. Germline values: CDR1 GTSNPN, CDR2 SVGIG (reference sequence). The CDR3 DNA sequence: TGTGCCTGGAGTGGGAGACTAGCCCCCTCCTACAATGAGCAGTTCTTC. It yields the protein CAWSGRLAPSYNEQFF.

The CDR3 sequence: CASSEALRGLSSPLHF. The CDR3 nucleotides are TGTGCCAGCAGTGAAGCGCTTAGGGGGCTCTCCTCACCCCTCCACTTT. This rearrangement joins TRBV2 to TRBJ1-6; 7 nucleotides align to TRBD1. Germline lookup yields CDR1 SNHLY and CDR2 FYNNEI. The CDR3 is made up of 16 amino acids. The V gene end was trimmed by 0 bases and the J gene end by 10 bases; junction bases not matched to a gene: 9.

The V and J genes are TRBV13 and TRBJ2-3, with TRBD2 identical over 13 bases. V gave up 5 bases and J gave up 0 bases; unmatched junction bases: 11. CDR3 length: 19 amino acids. From germline, CDR1 is PRHDT and CDR2 FYEKMQ (reference sequence). The CDR3 here is CASSPPRRLAGGSTDTQYF. The CDR3 nucleotides read TGTGCCAGCAGCCCACCCAGAAGACTAGCGGGGGGCAGCACAGATACGCAGTATTTT.

This sequence joins TRBV30 and TRBJ1-1; D remains unclear. V lost 2 bases and J 5 bases, leaving 12 bases between the germline ends. The germline CDR1 and CDR2 sequences are GTSNPN and SVGIG (reference sequence). CDR3 length equals 13 residues. This CDR3 is CAWSHLQDTEAFF. For the CDR3, the DNA is TGTGCCTGGAGTCACCTTCAGGATACTGAAGCTTTCTTT.

The rearrangement links TRBV6-5 to TRBJ1-1, with TRBD1 matching over 7 bases. The CDR3 runs 14 residues. V shed 6 bases, J shed 1 base, and the junction held 5 bases outside the gene matches. In germline, CDR1 is MNHEY, CDR2 SVGAGI. The CDR3 is CASRAGTANTEAFF. Here the CDR3 DNA reads TGTGCCAGCAGAGCCGGGACAGCGAACACTGAAGCTTTCTTT.

The rearrangement joins TRBV2 to TRBJ2-1, with a weak D call TRBD1 (6 bases). In germline, CDR1 is SNHLY, CDR2 FYNNEI. V gave up 3 bases and J gave up 3 bases, with 12 bases separating them. The CDR3 spans 15 residues. DNA for the CDR3: TGTGCCAGCAGTGACCAGGGGTCGAACTACAATGAGCAGTTCTTC. It yields the protein CASSDQGSNYNEQFF.

The gene calls are TRBV5-4 and TRBJ1-1, with TRBD1 identical over 9 bases. CDR3 size: 18 residues. Germline V lookup: CDR1 SGHNT, CDR2 YYREEE (reference sequence). The V gene end was trimmed by 7 bases and the J gene end by 1 base; junction bases not matched to a gene: 17. The CDR3 region is CASPTWSEPGQGNTEAFF. The CDR3 DNA follows: TGTGCCAGCCCAACCTGGTCTGAGCCGGGACAGGGGAACACTGAAGCTTTCTTT.

This sequence joins TRBV9 and TRBJ1-1; TRBD1 is a possible D gene (5 bases). V was trimmed by 3 bases and J by 3 bases, leaving 9 bases between them. This CDR3 is built from 13 residues. Germline V gene data show CDR1 as SGDLS and CDR2 as YYNGEE. The CDR3 loop is CASSGRGDTEAFF. DNA of the CDR3: TGTGCCAGCAGCGGGAGAGGGGACACTGAAGCTTTCTTT.

The table lists this clone with a count of one. The V gene is TRBV3-1 (or the pseudogene TRBV3-2), the J gene TRBJ1-1; D not resolved. The CDR3 has 14 residues. The germline CDR1 and CDR2 sequences are LGHDT and YNNKEL (reference sequence). V shed 1 base and J shed 1 base, with 7 bases lying between them. CDR3 nucleotide sequence: TGTGCCAGCAGCCAAGTTAGGGCGAACACTGAAGCTTTCTTT. As protein: CASSQVRANTEAFF.

V and J are TRBV6-1 and TRBJ1-1, with 8 bases that match TRBD1. The CDR3 is 16 amino acids. Germline V lookup: CDR1 MNHNS, CDR2 SASEGT. Trimming took 4 bases from V and 5 from J; bases not matched to a gene: 12. CDR3 amino acids: CASSALPDRGYTEAFF. The CDR3 DNA reads as TGTGCCAGCAGTGCCCTACCCGACAGGGGTTATACTGAAGCTTTCTTT.

This clone has just one count. The J gene is TRBJ2-1, the V gene TRBV7-6; D gene unclear. The germline gives CDR1 SGHVS, CDR2 FNYEAQ. V lost 2 bases to trimming and J lost 2 bases, with 13 bases between them. The CDR3 consists of 16 residues. The CDR3 spells CASSLSADHTYNEQFF. For the CDR3, the DNA is TGTGCCAGCAGCTTATCCGCGGACCATACCTACAATGAGCAGTTCTTC.

The chain recombines TRBV10-1 with TRBJ1-2; D gene unclear. This CDR3 is built from 15 residues. Germline lookup yields CDR1 WNHNN and CDR2 SYGVQD (reference sequence). Trimming took off 6 bases at V and 6 bases at J, with 20 bases between the two ends. CDR3 residues: CASSDGTNRYDGYTF. The CDR3 DNA sequence: TGCGCCAGCAGCGACGGTACCAACAGATATGATGGCTACACCTTC.

The V gene is TRBV18, the J gene TRBJ1-1; D is possibly TRBD1 (6 bases). Trimming took 2 bases from V and 3 from J, leaving 13 bases between them. The CDR3 is 15 amino acids. The V gene's germline CDR1 is KGHSH and CDR2 LQKENI. The CDR3 DNA sequence: TGTGCCAGCTCACCATGGGGGGCCTTCGACACTGAAGCTTTCTTT. It translates to CASSPWGAFDTEAFF.

The chain recombines TRBV2 with TRBJ1-6; 8 bases fit TRBD1. Germline V gene lookup returns CDR1 SNHLY and CDR2 FYNNEI. After removal of 3 bases from V and 7 bases from J, the junction contained 2 bases not matched to a gene. The CDR3 loop spans 14 amino acids. CDR3 DNA sequence: TGTGCCAGCAGTGACAGGGGGCAAAATTCACCCCTCCACTTT. Its protein product is CASSDRGQNSPLHF.

The CDR3 region is CAWSVQRNTNEKLFF. CDR3 bases: TGTGCCTGGAGTGTACAACGTAATACTAATGAAAAACTGTTTTTT. The gene calls are TRBV30 and TRBJ1-4; D is ambiguous. V lost 0 bases to trimming and J lost 2 bases, with 10 bases between them. The V gene's germline CDR1 is GTSNPN and CDR2 SVGIG (reference sequence). The CDR3 is 15 amino acids.

The chain has TRBV7-9 and TRBJ2-7, with TRBD1 identical over 7 bases. Germline CDR1 reads SEHNR; CDR2 reads FQNEAQ (reference sequence). The V gene end was trimmed by 5 bases and the J gene end by 6 bases; junction bases not matched to a gene: 13. The CDR3 has 15 residues. CDR3 bases: TGTGCCAGCAGCCTCCGGACAACAGGGGCTGGCGAGCAGTACTTC. Its protein product is CASSLRTTGAGEQYF.

In its sample, this clone was seen once. The chain is built from TRBV28 and TRBJ2-7, with TRBD2 matching 7 bases. The ends lost 11 bases at V and 7 bases at J; junction bases unmatched: 14. CDR1 and CDR2 from the germline V gene are MDHEN and SYDVKM. The CDR3 is made up of 13 amino acids. CDR3 DNA sequence: TGTGCCGGCCGGGACGCGGGGGTGGATGAGCAGTACTTC. It encodes CAGRDAGVDEQYF.

This clone was recorded once. The chain combines TRBV7-9 with TRBJ1-2, with D possibly TRBD1 on 5 matching bases. This CDR3 spans 16 amino acids. In germline, CDR1 is SEHNR, CDR2 FQNEAQ (reference sequence). V was pared by 5 bases and J by 4 bases, with 20 bases between. The CDR3 spells CASSPGRGQGSYGYTF. Written as DNA, the CDR3 is TGTGCCAGCAGCCCAGGGCGGGGTCAGGGATCCTATGGCTACACCTTC.

Written as DNA, the CDR3 is TGTGCCAGCAGTTACTCGTCGGGGGGCACTGAAGCTTTCTTT. Its protein is CASSYSSGGTEAFF. This rearrangement joins TRBV6-2 or TRBV6-3 to TRBJ1-1; perhaps TRBD1 as D (5 bases). Per germline, CDR1 MNHEY and CDR2 SVGEGT. V was cut by 0 bases and J by 4 bases, with 9 bases left in between. This CDR3 is built from 14 residues.

V is TRBV5-4 and J is TRBJ2-1; D call uncertain. The CDR3 runs 12 residues. Trimming pared 9 bases from V and 8 bases from J, leaving 15 bases between. Per germline, CDR1 SGHNT and CDR2 YYREEE (reference sequence). CDR3 in DNA: TGTGCCACTAAGGAGAATGAGTATGAGCAGTTCTTC. The encoded protein is CATKENEYEQFF.

The J gene is TRBJ2-2, the V gene TRBV3-1 (or the pseudogene TRBV3-2), with 11 bases aligning to TRBD1. Germline loops: CDR1 LGHDT, CDR2 YNNKEL (reference sequence). This CDR3 is built from 17 residues. V shed 0 bases, J shed 3 bases, and the junction held 3 bases outside the gene matches. In DNA, the CDR3 is TGTGCCAGCAGCCAAGAAGGGACAGGGGGGGACACCGGGGAGCTGTTTTTT. It codes for CASSQEGTGGDTGELFF.

This clone was picked up one time. The CDR3 spells CASSFQGGQPQHF. CDR3 sequence (DNA): TGTGCCAGCAGCTTTCAGGGGGGACAGCCCCAGCATTTT. The V and J genes are TRBV5-6 and TRBJ1-5, with 7 nucleotides matching TRBD1. Trimming cost V 2 bases and J 7 bases; bases outside gene matches: 3. Germline assignment: CDR1 SGHDT and CDR2 YYEEEE. CDR3 length: 13 residues.